This TCR beta chain was captured by sequencing in a study of technical replicates of blood from several donors. Clones were read by immunoSEQ multiplex PCR, and TCRdb kept only the in-frame ones, dropping some. The sample has more than 65,000 clones, around 90% seen once; the top ten hold 0.39%. The CDR3 covers 15 residues. V lost 0 bases, J lost 1 base, and 1 base stayed unmatched. Germline V CDR1 and CDR2: SQVTM, ANQGSEA. This clone was counted once. The chain uses TRBV29-1 and TRBJ2-7; TRBD2 aligns across 12 bases. Material: T cells isolated from PBMCs. The clonotype originates from a human donor in good health. The CDR3, as DNA: TGCAGCGTTGAAGAGACTAGCGGGGGTTCCTACGAGCAGTACTTC. This gives the protein CSVEETSGGSYEQYF.